These 8 T cell receptor beta chains came from one sample sequenced in a study of blood T cell repertoires in COVID-19. TCRdb keeps only in-frame clones here, not all; method: immunoSEQ multiplex PCR. The sample lists around 60,000 clones, 85% to 90% occurring once. Material for sequencing was peripheral blood. These receptors originate from a human donor in a cohort sampled during active COVID-19.

The genes are TRBV11-2 and TRBJ1-3; D is unresolved. This CDR3 region has 15 residues. From germline, CDR1 is SGHAT and CDR2 FQNNGV. Trimming removed 5 bases at V and 0 bases at J, with 11 bases between. CDR3 residues: CASSPEPFSGNTIYF. Written as DNA, the CDR3 is TGTGCCAGCAGCCCGGAGCCTTTCTCTGGAAACACCATATATTTT. Looking up the rest from reference TRBV11-2 and TRBJ1-3 gives the full variable domain: EAGVAQSPRYKIIEKRQSVAFWCNPISGHATLYWYQQILGQGPKLLIQFQNNGVVDDSQLPKDRFSAERLKGVDSTLKIQPAKLEDSAVYLCASSPEPFSGNTIYFGEGSWLTVV.

The rearrangement uses TRBV28 and TRBJ2-1, with 9 bases matching TRBD1. CDR1 is MDHEN and CDR2 is SYDVKM in the germline V gene. Germline trimming cut 6 bases from V and 4 bases from J; bases unmatched to any gene: 7. CDR3 size: 15 residues. The CDR3 here is CASSVTGGGYNEQFF. The CDR3 coding sequence is TGTGCCAGCAGCGTAACAGGGGGCGGTTACAATGAGCAGTTCTTC.

V is TRBV23-1 and J is TRBJ1-1; no clear D. TRBV23-1 is placed among ORFs of uncertain function. V was shortened by 0 bases and J by 1 base, with 12 bases between the two germline ends. The CDR3 is 16 amino acids. The CDR3 region is CASSQSSTEKNTEAFF. CDR3 nucleotides: TGCGCCAGCAGTCAATCGAGTACAGAAAAGAACACTGAAGCTTTCTTT.

The V gene is TRBV13, the J gene TRBJ1-4; D perhaps matches TRBD1 (6 bases). There are 16 residues in the CDR3. From germline, CDR1 is PRHDT and CDR2 FYEKMQ (reference sequence). V was trimmed by 8 bases and J by 0 bases, leaving 16 bases between them. The CDR3 here is CASLQRGRTTNEKLFF. The CDR3 DNA sequence: TGTGCCAGCCTCCAGCGGGGGCGGACAACTAATGAAAAACTGTTTTTT.

The rearrangement joins TRBV19 to TRBJ2-7, with D perhaps TRBD2 (6 bases). Germline CDR1 and CDR2: LNHDA and SQIVND (reference sequence). Trimming stripped 4 bases from V and 6 bases from J, with 13 bases between. This CDR3 contains 13 residues. Here the CDR3 reads CASSRPGESEQYF. As DNA, the CDR3 is TGTGCCAGTAGTAGGCCGGGGGAGAGCGAGCAGTACTTC.

The V and J genes are TRBV30 and TRBJ1-1; D is unclear. Germline-derived CDR1 and CDR2 are GTSNPN and SVGIG (reference sequence). The ends were cut back, 0 bases at V and 6 bases at J, with 8 bases in the middle. This CDR3 contains 12 residues. The CDR3 sequence is CAWSVPGPEAFF. CDR3 coding DNA: TGTGCCTGGAGTGTACCGGGTCCTGAAGCTTTCTTT. The full variable domain, with the rest looked up from reference TRBV30 and TRBJ1-1, is SQTIHQWPATLVQPVGSPLSLECTVEGTSNPNLYWYRQAAGRGLQLLFYSVGIGQISSEVPQNLSASRPQDRQFILSSKKLLLSDSGFYLCAWSVPGPEAFFGQGTRLTVV.

The rearrangement uses TRBV7-2 and TRBJ2-2; no reliable D call. The CDR3 contains 16 residues. CDR1 and CDR2 (germline): SGHTA, FQGNSA. Trimming shortened V by 3 bases and J by 4 bases, and 15 bases separated the two germline ends. CDR3 region: CASSLGLVGSTGELFF. CDR3 DNA sequence: TGTGCCAGCAGCTTGGGTCTAGTCGGTTCCACCGGGGAGCTGTTTTTT.

V is TRBV5-6 and J is TRBJ1-1; a weak D match, TRBD1 (5 bases). Trimming cost V 0 bases and J 2 bases, with 5 bases left between them. CDR3 length: 13 amino acids. Germline-derived CDR1 and CDR2 are SGHDT and YYEEEE. CDR3 nucleotide sequence: TGTGCCAGCAGCTTGGGGACAAACACTGAAGCTTTCTTT. Its protein product is CASSLGTNTEAFF.